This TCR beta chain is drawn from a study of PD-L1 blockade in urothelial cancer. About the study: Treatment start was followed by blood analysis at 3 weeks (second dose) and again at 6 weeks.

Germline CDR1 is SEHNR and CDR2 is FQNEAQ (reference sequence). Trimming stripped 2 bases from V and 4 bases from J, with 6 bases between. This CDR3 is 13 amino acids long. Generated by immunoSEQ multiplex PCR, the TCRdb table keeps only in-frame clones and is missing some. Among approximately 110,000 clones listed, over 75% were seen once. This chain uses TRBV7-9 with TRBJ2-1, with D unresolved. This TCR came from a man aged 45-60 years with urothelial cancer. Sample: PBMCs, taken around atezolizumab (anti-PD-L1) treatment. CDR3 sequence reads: CASSLWHYNEQFF. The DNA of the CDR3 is TGTGCCAGCAGCTTATGGCATTACAATGAGCAGTTCTTC. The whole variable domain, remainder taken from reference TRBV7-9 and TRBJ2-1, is DTGVSQNPRHKITKRGQNVTFRCDPISEHNRLYWYRQTLGQGPEFLTYFQNEAQLEKSRLLSDRFSAERPKGSFSTLEIQRTEQGDSAMYLCASSLWHYNEQFFGPGTRLTVL.